The 21 T cell receptor beta chains below all came from one sample that was sequenced in a study of control samples from healthy donors and cancer patients. Assay: immunoSEQ multiplex PCR; the TCRdb copy retains only in-frame clones and omits some. The sample gives 230,000 or so clones, about 94% of which show up once; approximately 1.4% is in the top ten. The source material was blood. These receptors all stem from a man over 45 in good health.

V and J are TRBV5-1 and TRBJ2-2, with D perhaps TRBD2 (5 bases). Germline CDR1 is SGHRS and CDR2 is YFSETQ. The CDR3 runs 15 residues. Trimming took off 3 bases at V and 2 bases at J, with 11 bases between the two ends. The CDR3 reads CASSSLALNTGELFF. CDR3 DNA: TGCGCCAGCAGCTCTTTAGCGCTAAACACCGGGGAGCTGTTTTTT.

This rearrangement joins TRBV5-6 to TRBJ1-1, with 7 bases aligning to TRBD1. V was clipped by 1 base and J by 5 bases; unmatched bases: 8. The germline gives CDR1 SGHDT, CDR2 YYEEEE. This CDR3 is 15 amino acids long. In DNA, the CDR3 is TGTGCCAGCAGCTTGAAGACAGGGACGCGGACTGAAGCTTTCTTT. Its translation is CASSLKTGTRTEAFF.

The chain combines TRBV30 with TRBJ1-1; D unresolved. This CDR3 spans 13 amino acids. Germline CDR1 reads GTSNPN; CDR2 reads SVGIG (reference sequence). The V end was cut by 7 bases, the J end by 2 bases, with 14 bases between. CDR3 DNA sequence: TGTGCCTTAAGGAGCGGACCCAACACTGAAGCTTTCTTT. This encodes CALRSGPNTEAFF.

This chain joins TRBV2 and TRBJ2-3; possible D gene TRBD2, 5 bases. Per germline, CDR1 SNHLY and CDR2 FYNNEI. The CDR3 consists of 13 residues. The germline V and J ends were trimmed by 11 bases and 4 bases, with 16 bases remaining between them. The CDR3 is CAGSMARADTQYF. The CDR3 region has the DNA TGTGCCGGGTCTATGGCGAGGGCAGATACGCAGTATTTT.

The V call is TRBV24-1, the J call TRBJ1-2; D is perhaps TRBD1 (6 bases). This CDR3 has 15 amino acids. Germline V CDR1 and CDR2: KGHDR, SFDVKD. The germline V and J ends were trimmed by 2 bases and 7 bases, with 16 bases remaining between them. The DNA of the CDR3 is TGTGCCACCAGTGATTCCGCAGGGGCAAGGAGTGGCTACACCTTC. Its translation: CATSDSAGARSGYTF.

The J gene is TRBJ2-3, the V gene TRBV5-4, with TRBD1 identical over 8 bases. V lost 0 bases and J lost 6; bases outside the gene matches: 3. Germline CDR1 is SGHNT and CDR2 is YYREEE (reference sequence). The CDR3 length is 14 residues. CDR3 region: CASSLAGGGDTQYF. DNA for the CDR3: TGTGCCAGCAGCTTGGCAGGGGGCGGCGATACGCAGTATTTT.

In its sample, this clone was seen once. The V gene is TRBV2, the J gene TRBJ2-3; D remains unclear. The CDR3 has 14 amino acids. CDR1 and CDR2 (germline): SNHLY, FYNNEI. V lost 6 bases and J 0 bases, leaving 10 bases between the germline ends. The CDR3 reads CASSPRRSTDTQYF. CDR3 bases: TGTGCCAGCAGCCCCCGGCGGAGCACAGATACGCAGTATTTT.

V gene TRBV28 combines with J gene TRBJ2-5; D is perhaps TRBD1 or TRBD2 (5 bases each). The CDR3 spans 12 residues. V lost 7 bases, J lost 4 bases, and 10 bases lay in between. Looked up from germline, CDR1 is MDHEN and CDR2 is SYDVKM. This chain's CDR3 is CASISGTETQYF. The CDR3 nucleotides are TGTGCCAGCATTTCAGGGACAGAGACCCAGTACTTC.

The chain recombines TRBV11-2 with TRBJ2-1; D gene ambiguous. The V gene's germline CDR1 is SGHAT and CDR2 FQNNGV. The V and J ends lost 4 bases and 6 bases respectively, with 16 bases between them. The CDR3 totals 15 residues. CDR3 nucleotides: TGTGCCAGCAGCTCAAAGTTCGACTGGGGCAATGAGCAGTTCTTC. Translating gives CASSSKFDWGNEQFF.

This chain links TRBV6-5 with TRBJ2-3; no firm D call. The CDR3 runs 11 residues. Trimming left V 7 bases short and J 4 bases short, with 6 bases between. From germline, CDR1 is MNHEY and CDR2 SVGAGI. The CDR3 DNA reads as TGTGCCAGCACAGGACCAGATACGCAGTATTTT. Translating it yields CASTGPDTQYF.

The rearrangement uses TRBV19 and TRBJ2-1; 9 nucleotides match TRBD2. There are 16 residues in the CDR3. With 7 bases clipped from V and 4 bases from J, the junction kept 11 bases outside the gene matches. CDR1 LNHDA and CDR2 SQIVND come from the germline V gene (reference sequence). CDR3 bases: TGTGCCAGTACTCCAGACGGCGGGGGGGCGTACAATGAGCAGTTCTTC. Protein: CASTPDGGGAYNEQFF.

The rearrangement uses TRBV6-1 and TRBJ1-2, with D tentatively TRBD1 (6 bases). The CDR3 is 13 amino acids. Germline V gene lookup returns CDR1 MNHNS and CDR2 SASEGT. V gave up 2 bases and J gave up 6 bases, with 10 bases separating them. CDR3 sequence (DNA): TGTGCCAGCAGTGAATCAGGGGATGATGGCTACACCTTC. Amino acids: CASSESGDDGYTF.

This chain connects TRBV11-2 to TRBJ1-4; D remains ambiguous. V shed 4 bases and J shed 4 bases, with 10 bases lying between them. CDR3 length equals 14 residues. Germline CDR1 SGHAT, CDR2 FQNNGV. CDR3 coding DNA: TGTGCCAGCAGCTCGGACTGGCTTAATGAAAAACTGTTTTTT. Translating it yields CASSSDWLNEKLFF. Variable domain in full (rest from reference TRBV11-2 and TRBJ1-4): EAGVAQSPRYKIIEKRQSVAFWCNPISGHATLYWYQQILGQGPKLLIQFQNNGVVDDSQLPKDRFSAERLKGVDSTLKIQPAKLEDSAVYLCASSSDWLNEKLFFGSGTQLSVL.

The rearrangement joins TRBV3-1 (or the pseudogene TRBV3-2) to TRBJ1-1; no firm D call. The length of the CDR3 is 17 residues. From germline, CDR1 is LGHDT and CDR2 YNNKEL (reference sequence). V shed 4 bases and J shed 0 bases, with 18 bases lying between them. CDR3 in amino acids: CASSRRTGRGVNTEAFF. CDR3 sequence (DNA): TGTGCCAGCAGCCGTCGGACCGGGCGTGGGGTGAACACTGAAGCTTTCTTT.

The rearrangement links TRBV28 to TRBJ2-3, with TRBD2 matching 7 bases. The CDR3 spans 17 residues. Germline values: CDR1 MDHEN, CDR2 SYDVKM. Germline trimming cut 7 bases from V and 1 base from J; bases unmatched to any gene: 14. The CDR3 coding sequence is TGTGCCAGCACGAACCCCCCCGGGGCGGGGGGCACAGATACGCAGTATTTT. It encodes CASTNPPGAGGTDTQYF. The full variable domain, with the rest looked up from reference TRBV28 and TRBJ2-3, is DVKVTQSSRYLVKRTGEKVFLECVQDMDHENMFWYRQDPGLGLRLIYFSYDVKMKEKGDIPEGYSVSREKKERFSLILESASTNQTSMYLCASTNPPGAGGTDTQYFGPGTRLTVL.

The chain recombines TRBV9 with TRBJ2-5, with 14 bases that match TRBD2. Germline V gives CDR1 SGDLS, CDR2 YYNGEE. Unmatched junction bases numbered 7, after V lost 4 bases and J lost 2 bases. The CDR3 totals 17 residues. CDR3 sequence: CASSPRTSGGLQETQYF. The CDR3, as DNA: TGTGCCAGCAGCCCCCGGACTAGCGGGGGGTTACAAGAGACCCAGTACTTC.

This clone was counted only a few times. V and J are TRBV29-1 and TRBJ1-2; no clear D. In germline, CDR1 is SQVTM, CDR2 ANQGSEA. This CDR3 has 12 amino acids. Trimming removed 4 bases from V and 3 bases from J, with 9 bases in between. CDR3 bases: TGCAGCGTTGCGGGTACTGACTATGGCTACACCTTC. Encoded protein: CSVAGTDYGYTF.

V gene TRBV5-5 combines with J gene TRBJ1-4; D perhaps matches TRBD1 (5 bases). Germline CDR1 SGHKS, CDR2 YYEKEE (reference sequence). The ends were cut back, 4 bases at V and 6 bases at J, with 16 bases in the middle. This CDR3 is built from 15 residues. CDR3 sequence (DNA): TGTGCCAGCAGCCCCAGTATAGGGACGGATGAAAAACTGTTTTTT. Translating it yields CASSPSIGTDEKLFF. The whole variable domain, filled in from reference TRBV5-5 and TRBJ1-4, reads DAGVTQSPTHLIKTRGQQVTLRCSPISGHKSVSWYQQVLGQGPQFIFQYYEKEERGRGNFPDRFSARQFPNYSSELNVNALLLGDSALYLCASSPSIGTDEKLFFGSGTQLSVL.

V gene TRBV7-2 combines with J gene TRBJ1-1; no clear D gene. This CDR3 region has 15 residues. Germline V CDR1 and CDR2: SGHTA, FQGNSA. V dropped 1 base and J dropped 4 bases, with 13 bases sitting between them. CDR3 nucleotides: TGTGCCAGCAGCTTAGTAGGAGGCCGAAGCACTGAAGCTTTCTTT. Translating it yields CASSLVGGRSTEAFF.

The V call is TRBV11-3, the J call TRBJ1-1; D remains ambiguous. CDR3 length: 13 amino acids. In germline, CDR1 is SGHNT, CDR2 YENEEA. Trimming removed 3 bases at V and 1 base at J, with 6 bases between. CDR3 bases: TGTGCCAGCAGCTTCCAGACGAACACTGAAGCTTTCTTT. This encodes CASSFQTNTEAFF.

This chain's CDR3 is CASSWGRGAANTEAFF. Written as DNA, the CDR3 is TGCGCCAGCAGCTGGGGCCGGGGGGCCGCAAACACTGAAGCTTTCTTT. The chain is built from TRBV5-1 and TRBJ1-1; D might be TRBD1 (6 bases). V shed 3 bases and J shed 2 bases, with 17 bases lying between them. CDR3 length: 16 residues. Per the germline V gene, CDR1 is SGHRS and CDR2 is YFSETQ.